The clone carrying this T cell receptor (beta chain) was found many times. Its antigen is still unknown. This sample stems from a study of CD8 T cells in ankylosing spondylitis. TCRdb processed the 5' RACE reads anew with MiXCR; each CDR3 protein has one entry. Of fewer than 500,000 distinct CDR3 sequences listed, around 24% were seen once; the top ten hold about 15%. Study outcomes and limitations: Seemingly distinctive of ankylosing spondylitis blood was a TCR beta motif formed by eight highly homologous variants. Earlier studies detected some motif variants in reactive arthritis synovial fluid and blood. Clones linked with disease were CD8+ and fairly uncommon in the peripheral blood.

Germline values: CDR1 SGHRS, CDR2 YFSETQ. The CDR3 has 16 residues. With V trimmed by 4 bases and J by 6 bases, 11 bases remained unmatched. This receptor was taken from a male donor with ankylosing spondylitis. This sequence joins TRBV5-1 and TRBJ2-1, with 9 bases identical to TRBD1. The sequenced material came from blood, either unsorted or a sorted T cell fraction (not recorded which). The CDR3 protein is CASSSSGTGTFNEQFF. For the CDR3, the DNA is TGCGCCAGCAGCAGCTCCGGGACAGGGACTTTCAATGAGCAGTTCTTC.